The 19 T cell receptor beta chains reported below all come from one sample, sequenced in a study of cytomegalovirus exposure and HLA in healthy donors. Researchers ran the PCR with 60 Vbeta and 13 Jbeta primers. Produced via immunoSEQ multiplex PCR; TCRdb's table is partial and in-frame only. The repertoire consists of fewer than 150,000 clones, with about 80% occurring once and the leading ten covering roughly 4.5%. The sample taken for sequencing was PBMCs. The origin of the receptors is a man in his forties or fifties in good health and CMV-seropositive.

J is TRBJ1-2 and V is TRBV27; D perhaps matches TRBD1 (5 bases). Trimming pared 0 bases from V and 4 bases from J, leaving 9 bases between. The length of the CDR3 is 14 residues. CDR1 is MNHEY, CDR2 SMNVEV, per germline (reference sequence). The CDR3 sequence: CASSLSGGRYGYTF. DNA of the CDR3: TGTGCCAGCAGTTTATCGGGGGGACGCTATGGCTACACCTTC.

The chain carries TRBV21-1 and TRBJ1-5. TRBV21-1 is tagged as a pseudogene. CDR3 size: 15 residues. The CDR3 DNA is TGTGCCAGCAGCAAAGGGTGGGGTCGGGGTCAGCCCCAGCATTTT. Its translation: CASSKGWGRGQPQHF.

This CDR3 reads CASSVDVSGYGYTF. Here the CDR3 DNA reads TGTGCCAGCAGCGTAGATGTCAGCGGCTATGGCTACACCTTC. The chain joins TRBV9 to TRBJ1-2; D call uncertain. The CDR3 spans 14 residues. Trimming stripped 0 bases from V and 4 bases from J, with 10 bases between. Germline V lookup: CDR1 SGDLS, CDR2 YYNGEE.

This clone came up once. This chain connects TRBV19 to TRBJ2-7; 8 bases are a match to TRBD1. This CDR3 spans 15 amino acids. Germline CDR1 is LNHDA and CDR2 is SQIVND (reference sequence). The V gene end was trimmed by 4 bases and the J gene end by 5 bases; junction bases not matched to a gene: 10. CDR3 nucleotides: TGTGCCAGTAGTACAAACCGGGACAGGAGCCACGAGCAGTACTTC. It specifies CASSTNRDRSHEQYF.

The genes are TRBV18 and TRBJ1-1, with 7 bases lining up with TRBD1. This CDR3 has 15 amino acids. The V gene end was trimmed by 0 bases and the J gene end by 3 bases; junction bases not matched to a gene: 4. The germline V gene has CDR1 KGHSH and CDR2 LQKENI. CDR3 nucleotides: TGTGCCAGCTCACCACCAGGGGGCCTGGACACTGAAGCTTTCTTT. Encoded protein: CASSPPGGLDTEAFF.

A note on this clone: In the same sample, other DNA sequences code for this CDR3. The V call is TRBV5-1, the J call TRBJ1-1; D is uncertain. CDR1 and CDR2 from the germline V gene are SGHRS and YFSETQ. Trimming cost V 0 bases and J 0 bases, with 6 bases left between them. The CDR3 is made up of 14 amino acids. The CDR3 region is CASSLGQMNTEAFF. CDR3 DNA sequence: TGCGCCAGCAGCTTGGGACAAATGAACACTGAAGCTTTCTTT.

V and J are TRBV25-1 and TRBJ1-4, with D unresolved. CDR3 length: 12 amino acids. V was cut by 3 bases and J by 10 bases, with 9 bases left in between. The V gene's germline CDR1 is MGHDK and CDR2 SYGVNS. The CDR3 bases are TGTGCCAGCAGTGAGTCAGGCCGAAAACTGTTTTTT. Residues: CASSESGRKLFF. The full variable domain, completed using reference TRBV25-1 and TRBJ1-4, is EADIYQTPRYLVIGTGKKITLECSQTMGHDKMYWYQQDPGMELHLIHYSYGVNSTEKGDLSSESTVSRIRTEHFPLTLESARPSHTSQYLCASSESGRKLFFGSGTQLSVL.

The chain has TRBV7-9 and TRBJ2-2; 7 bases match TRBD1. Germline-derived CDR1 and CDR2 are SEHNR and FQNEAQ (reference sequence). Unmatched junction bases numbered 16, after V lost 1 base and J lost 8 bases. This CDR3 has 18 amino acids. The CDR3 loop is CASSLVLIGGEGTGELFF. As DNA, the CDR3 is TGTGCCAGCAGCTTAGTGCTGATAGGGGGCGAAGGAACGGGGGAGCTGTTTTTT. The full variable domain, rest sourced from reference TRBV7-9 and TRBJ2-2, is DTGVSQNPRHKITKRGQNVTFRCDPISEHNRLYWYRQTLGQGPEFLTYFQNEAQLEKSRLLSDRFSAERPKGSFSTLEIQRTEQGDSAMYLCASSLVLIGGEGTGELFFGEGSRLTVL.

This chain links TRBV27 with TRBJ2-2; 8 nucleotides align to TRBD2. The CDR3 loop spans 15 amino acids. J was trimmed by 4 bases and V by 5 bases; bases with no gene match: 6. In germline, CDR1 is MNHEY, CDR2 SMNVEV (reference sequence). CDR3 region: CASSPTGGVTGELFF. The CDR3 DNA reads as TGTGCCAGCAGTCCGACGGGAGGGGTCACCGGGGAGCTGTTTTTT.

This clone has more than one count but fewer than ten. The chain is built from TRBV27 and TRBJ1-5; D remains unclear. V dropped 6 bases and J dropped 7 bases, with 13 bases sitting between them. Germline lookup yields CDR1 MNHEY and CDR2 SMNVEV (reference sequence). The CDR3 is 13 residues long. The CDR3 sequence is CASSTDSRQPQHF. The CDR3 bases are TGTGCCAGCAGCACCGATAGTCGGCAGCCCCAGCATTTT.

The V call is TRBV7-9, the J call TRBJ2-7, with TRBD1 matching 7 bases. V shed 3 bases and J 11 bases; nucleotides not matched to a gene: 7. Germline V CDR1 and CDR2: SEHNR, FQNEAQ (reference sequence). This CDR3 is 12 amino acids long. DNA of the CDR3: TGTGCCAGCAGCTTTACGTCGGGGACAGAGTACTTC. Its translation: CASSFTSGTEYF.

Only a few counts were recorded for this clone. The chain has TRBV19 and TRBJ1-5; a possible D gene is TRBD1 (5 bases). Germline CDR1 is LNHDA and CDR2 is SQIVND (reference sequence). The CDR3 loop spans 15 amino acids. V was pared by 3 bases and J by 5 bases, with 14 bases between. The CDR3 protein is CASSISGGGDQPQHF. The CDR3 coding sequence is TGTGCCAGTAGTATTAGCGGAGGAGGGGATCAGCCCCAGCATTTT.

The gene calls are TRBV27 and TRBJ1-2; D is unclear. Germline V gene sequence: CDR1 MNHEY, CDR2 SMNVEV (reference sequence). Trimming removed 6 bases at V and 0 bases at J, with 8 bases between. The CDR3 is 13 residues long. The CDR3 region has the DNA TGTGCCAGCAGATCCGGGACTAACTATGGCTACACCTTC. Translation gives CASRSGTNYGYTF.

This chain links TRBV5-1 with TRBJ1-2; the D gene is possibly TRBD1 (6 bases). This CDR3 has 14 residues. V lost 4 bases to trimming and J lost 2 bases, with 12 bases between them. Germline V gene sequence: CDR1 SGHRS, CDR2 YFSETQ. CDR3 DNA: TGCGCCAGCAGCCGGGACATTCGGAACTATGGCTACACCTTC. Its protein is CASSRDIRNYGYTF.

The chain recombines TRBV19 with TRBJ2-5; tentatively, D is TRBD2 (5 bases). The V and J ends lost 9 bases and 3 bases respectively, with 14 bases between them. The germline CDR1 and CDR2 sequences are LNHDA and SQIVND (reference sequence). The CDR3 totals 13 residues. The CDR3 region has the DNA TGTGCCAGCCGGGAACCGGTTAAAGAGACCCAGTACTTC. Its protein is CASREPVKETQYF.

This clone was detected only a few times. CDR3 bases: TGTGCCAGCAGCGTAGACCCCGCAGGGGGCTCCTACAATGAGCAGTTCTTC. Translated: CASSVDPAGGSYNEQFF. The chain links TRBV9 to TRBJ2-1; 7 positions match TRBD1. The trim removed 0 bases at V and 0 bases at J, leaving 6 bases unmatched. Germline V lookup: CDR1 SGDLS, CDR2 YYNGEE. The CDR3 extends over 17 amino acids.

V usage is TRBV5-1 and J usage is TRBJ2-3, with 7 bases fitting TRBD1. The CDR3 runs to 15 residues. With V trimmed by 4 bases and J by 0 bases, 5 bases remained unmatched. CDR1 is SGHRS and CDR2 is YFSETQ in the germline V gene. The CDR3 protein is CASSPGQSSTDTQYF. CDR3 DNA sequence: TGCGCCAGCAGCCCGGGACAGTCTAGCACAGATACGCAGTATTTT.

The chain employs TRBV13 and TRBJ1-4; 9 bases fit TRBD1. Germline trimming cut 4 bases from V and 10 bases from J; bases unmatched to any gene: 7. Looked up from germline, CDR1 is PRHDT and CDR2 is FYEKMQ (reference sequence). This CDR3 spans 14 amino acids. The CDR3 DNA follows: TGTGCCAGCAGCTCCTCACAGGGGGCTGCAAAACTGTTTTTT. The encoded protein is CASSSSQGAAKLFF.

The V gene is TRBV5-6, the J gene TRBJ2-3; 8 bases map to TRBD2. Looked up from germline, CDR1 is SGHDT and CDR2 is YYEEEE. The CDR3 extends over 16 amino acids. The J segment lost 1 base and the V segment lost 0 bases, leaving 4 bases of the junction unmatched. CDR3 DNA sequence: TGTGCCAGCAGCTTGGGCAAGCGGGGGCGCACAGATACGCAGTATTTT. The encoded protein is CASSLGKRGRTDTQYF.